The 17 T cell receptor beta chains below all came from one sample that was sequenced in a study of T cell changes during pregnancy in multiple sclerosis. Some clones are missing from TCRdb's copy, which holds only in-frame ones; the method was immunoSEQ multiplex PCR. The table shows approximately 88,000 clones, with about 93% occurring only once. The source material was peripheral blood, sampled in the first trimester of pregnancy. These receptors originate from a female donor with multiple sclerosis, enrolled in a pregnancy study.

The chain employs TRBV5-1 and TRBJ2-1, with 9 bases identical to TRBD2. Germline lookup yields CDR1 SGHRS and CDR2 YFSETQ. The CDR3 covers 16 residues. V lost 0 bases and J lost 3; bases outside the gene matches: 4. The CDR3 DNA is TGCGCCAGCAGCTTGGAGCTAGCGGGGATCTACAATGAGCAGTTCTTC. Amino acid sequence: CASSLELAGIYNEQFF.

The chain joins TRBV6-1 to TRBJ1-5; D unresolved. There are 15 residues in the CDR3. Germline lookup yields CDR1 MNHNS and CDR2 SASEGT. The V end lost 7 bases, the J end lost 6 bases, and 19 bases lay between the germline ends. CDR3 amino acids: CASTPPPGGSQPQHF. In nucleotides, the CDR3 is TGTGCCAGCACCCCGCCCCCAGGAGGGTCTCAGCCCCAGCATTTT.

The chain has TRBV20-1 and TRBJ1-1; D is unresolved. Germline loops: CDR1 DFQATT, CDR2 SNEGSKA (reference sequence). This CDR3 spans 11 amino acids. V lost 5 bases and J lost 1, with 5 bases in between. The CDR3 DNA reads as TGCAGTGCTTACAAGAACACTGAAGCTTTCTTT. It encodes CSAYKNTEAFF.

V is TRBV6-6 and J is TRBJ2-1; D is possibly TRBD2 (5 bases). Looked up from germline, CDR1 is MNHNY and CDR2 is SVGAGI (reference sequence). V was trimmed by 2 bases and J by 13 bases, leaving 12 bases between them. The CDR3 length is 12 residues. The CDR3 loop reads CASSYIQDFQFF. The DNA of the CDR3 is TGTGCCAGCAGTTACATCCAGGACTTTCAGTTCTTC.

This clone was observed a single time. The chain carries TRBV6-5 and TRBJ1-1, with D hard to call. Trimming took off 0 bases at V and 0 bases at J, with 8 bases between the two ends. The CDR3 runs to 15 residues. CDR1 and CDR2 from the germline V gene are MNHEY and SVGAGI. The CDR3 region is CASSYSQALNTEAFF. CDR3 DNA: TGTGCCAGCAGTTACTCCCAGGCCCTGAACACTGAAGCTTTCTTT.

The chain links TRBV28 to TRBJ2-1; the match to TRBD2 covers 8 bases. V was clipped by 3 bases and J by 0 bases; unmatched bases: 4. CDR3 length equals 16 residues. CDR1 and CDR2 (germline): MDHEN, SYDVKM. CDR3 sequence reads: CASSFERGFSYNEQFF. The CDR3 DNA reads as TGTGCCAGCAGTTTTGAGCGGGGGTTCTCCTACAATGAGCAGTTCTTC.

The chain has TRBV6-6 and TRBJ2-1, with 9 nucleotides matching TRBD2. The ends lost 8 bases at V and 8 bases at J; junction bases unmatched: 10. Looked up from germline, CDR1 is MNHNY and CDR2 is SVGAGI (reference sequence). The CDR3 length is 14 residues. The CDR3 coding sequence is TGTGCCAGCGAAATGATCGCGGGGGGGCATGAGCAGTTCTTC. It is translated as CASEMIAGGHEQFF.

V is TRBV9 and J is TRBJ1-2, with TRBD1 matching 7 bases. V was pared by 3 bases and J by 2 bases, with 7 bases of the junction left unmatched. This CDR3 has 15 amino acids. Germline assignment: CDR1 SGDLS and CDR2 YYNGEE. This CDR3 is CASSGYRGANYGYTF. DNA for the CDR3: TGTGCCAGCAGCGGCTACAGGGGTGCGAACTATGGCTACACCTTC.

V gene TRBV13 combines with J gene TRBJ1-2; perhaps TRBD1 as D (5 bases). This CDR3 has 14 amino acids. CDR1 and CDR2 from the germline V gene are PRHDT and FYEKMQ (reference sequence). Trimming pared 6 bases from V and 8 bases from J, leaving 19 bases between. The CDR3 sequence is CASRTREGKRGYTF. For the CDR3, the DNA is TGTGCCAGCAGAACCAGGGAGGGGAAGCGGGGCTACACCTTC. Looking up the rest from reference TRBV13 and TRBJ1-2 gives the full variable domain: AAGVIQSPRHLIKEKRETATLKCYPIPRHDTVYWYQQGPGQDPQFLISFYEKMQSDKGSIPDRFSAQQFSDYHSELNMSSLELGDSALYFCASRTREGKRGYTFGSGTRLTVV.

The chain uses TRBV6-1 and TRBJ1-1, with D possibly matching TRBD1 (5 bases). CDR1 and CDR2 from the germline V gene are MNHNS and SASEGT. The CDR3 covers 16 residues. V was clipped by 4 bases and J by 1 base, with 16 bases between them. In DNA, the CDR3 is TGTGCCAGCAGTGCCCAGGGCACTGGCGCGAACACTGAAGCTTTCTTT. Its translation is CASSAQGTGANTEAFF.

This clone was recorded only once. The chain carries TRBV11-3 and TRBJ2-2; 11 bases are shared with TRBD2. The CDR3 runs to 16 residues. The germline CDR1 and CDR2 sequences are SGHNT and YENEEA. V trimming: 4 bases; J trimming: 10 bases; junction bases outside the gene matches: 11. The CDR3 sequence: CASSWGGLAGGKELFF. In DNA form, the CDR3 reads TGTGCCAGCAGCTGGGGGGGTCTAGCGGGAGGAAAGGAGCTGTTTTTT. Drawing the rest from reference TRBV11-3 and TRBJ2-2, the complete variable domain is EAGVVQSPRYKIIEKKQPVAFWCNPISGHNTLYWYLQNLGQGPELLIRYENEEAVDDSQLPKDRFSAERLKGVDSTLKIQPAELGDSAVYLCASSWGGLAGGKELFFGEGSRLTVL.

The chain has TRBV5-1 and TRBJ1-1; weak D call: TRBD1 (5 bases). The CDR3 consists of 14 residues. The germline V and J ends were trimmed by 0 bases and 4 bases, with 10 bases remaining between them. Germline lookup yields CDR1 SGHRS and CDR2 YFSETQ. The CDR3 sequence: CASSLGGGGTEAFF. The CDR3 nucleotides read TGCGCCAGCAGCTTGGGGGGGGGAGGCACTGAAGCTTTCTTT.

The chain combines TRBV6-1 with TRBJ1-5; TRBD1 might be the D (5 bases). Trimming removed 3 bases at V and 2 bases at J, with 14 bases between. The CDR3 is 16 amino acids. CDR1 is MNHNS and CDR2 is SASEGT in the germline V gene. CDR3 region: CASSDGRGLGNQPQHF. CDR3 DNA: TGTGCCAGCAGTGACGGCCGGGGGTTAGGCAATCAGCCCCAGCATTTT.

V usage is TRBV2 and J usage is TRBJ2-1; 7 bases fit TRBD1. This CDR3 has 15 amino acids. Trimming cost V 5 bases and J 6 bases; bases outside gene matches: 10. CDR1 is SNHLY, CDR2 FYNNEI, per germline. CDR3 sequence (DNA): TGTGCCAGCAGTCCTGACAGGGTAGCCTCCAATGAGCAGTTCTTC. This encodes CASSPDRVASNEQFF. Full variable domain (outside the CDR3, taken from reference TRBV2 and TRBJ2-1): EPEVTQTPSHQVTQMGQEVILRCVPISNHLYFYWYRQILGQKVEFLVSFYNNEISEKSEIFDDQFSVERPDGSNFTLKIRSTKLEDSAMYFCASSPDRVASNEQFFGPGTRLTVL.

The gene calls are TRBV5-1 and TRBJ2-3, with 10 bases identical to TRBD1. Germline assignment: CDR1 SGHRS and CDR2 YFSETQ. The length of the CDR3 is 13 residues. Trimming removed 4 bases from V and 6 bases from J; junction bases left unmatched: 2. As DNA, the CDR3 is TGCGCCAGCAGCCGACAGGGGGCGGATACGCAGTATTTT. Translated, it gives CASSRQGADTQYF.

The chain uses TRBV19 and TRBJ1-5; possible D gene TRBD1, 5 bases. There are 14 residues in the CDR3. With 2 bases removed from V and 3 bases from J, the gap between germline ends came to 8 bases. From germline, CDR1 is LNHDA and CDR2 SQIVND (reference sequence). The CDR3 DNA reads TGTGCCAGTAGTATAATCAGGGACAATCAGCCCCAGCATTTT. Translating gives CASSIIRDNQPQHF.

The V and J genes are TRBV9 and TRBJ1-1, with a tentative D call TRBD1 (6 bases). The CDR3 has 15 residues. CDR1 SGDLS and CDR2 YYNGEE come from the germline V gene. Trimming took off 0 bases at V and 4 bases at J, with 13 bases between the two ends. The CDR3: CASSVAKTGPTEAFF. CDR3 nucleotide sequence: TGTGCCAGCAGCGTAGCTAAGACAGGCCCCACTGAAGCTTTCTTT.